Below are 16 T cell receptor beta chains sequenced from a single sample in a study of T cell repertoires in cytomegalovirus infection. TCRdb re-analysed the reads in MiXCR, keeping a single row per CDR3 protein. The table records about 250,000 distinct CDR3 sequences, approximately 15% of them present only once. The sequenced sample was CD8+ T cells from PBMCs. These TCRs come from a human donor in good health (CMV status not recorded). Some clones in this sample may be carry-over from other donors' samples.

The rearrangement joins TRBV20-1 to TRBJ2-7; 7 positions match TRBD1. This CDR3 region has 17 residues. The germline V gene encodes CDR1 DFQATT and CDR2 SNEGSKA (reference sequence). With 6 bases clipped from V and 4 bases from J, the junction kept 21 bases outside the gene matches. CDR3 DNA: TGCAGTGCGTCGCGCGACAGGGCGACCCCCAGGAGTTACGAGCAGTACTTC. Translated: CSASRDRATPRSYEQYF.

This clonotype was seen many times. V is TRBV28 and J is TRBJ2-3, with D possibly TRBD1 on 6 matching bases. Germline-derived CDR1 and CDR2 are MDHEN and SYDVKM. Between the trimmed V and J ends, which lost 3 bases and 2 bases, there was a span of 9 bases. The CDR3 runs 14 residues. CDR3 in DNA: TGTGCCAGCAGTTTGGACAGAAACACAGATACGCAGTATTTT. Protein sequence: CASSLDRNTDTQYF. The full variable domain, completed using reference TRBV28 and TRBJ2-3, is DVKVTQSSRYLVKRTGEKVFLECVQDMDHENMFWYRQDPGLGLRLIYFSYDVKMKEKGDIPEGYSVSREKKERFSLILESASTNQTSMYLCASSLDRNTDTQYFGPGTRLTVL.

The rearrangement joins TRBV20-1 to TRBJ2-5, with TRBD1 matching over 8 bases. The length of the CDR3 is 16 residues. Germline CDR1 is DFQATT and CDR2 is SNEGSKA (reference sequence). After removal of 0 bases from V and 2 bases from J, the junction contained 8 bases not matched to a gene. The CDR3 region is CSARDATGGWQETQYF. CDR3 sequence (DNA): TGCAGTGCTAGAGATGCCACAGGGGGGTGGCAAGAGACCCAGTACTTC.

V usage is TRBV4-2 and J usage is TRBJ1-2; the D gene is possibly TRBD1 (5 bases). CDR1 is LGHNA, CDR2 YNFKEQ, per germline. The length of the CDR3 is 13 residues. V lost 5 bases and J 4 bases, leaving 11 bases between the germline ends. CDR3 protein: CASSRGRGYGYTF. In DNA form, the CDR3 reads TGTGCCAGCAGCAGGGGCCGAGGCTATGGCTACACCTTC.

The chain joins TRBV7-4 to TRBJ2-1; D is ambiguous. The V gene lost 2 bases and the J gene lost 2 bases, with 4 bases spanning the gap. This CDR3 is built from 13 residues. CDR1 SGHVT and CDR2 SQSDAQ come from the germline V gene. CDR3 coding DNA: TGTGCCAGCAGCTTAACACCCTACAATGAGCAGTTCTTC. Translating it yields CASSLTPYNEQFF.

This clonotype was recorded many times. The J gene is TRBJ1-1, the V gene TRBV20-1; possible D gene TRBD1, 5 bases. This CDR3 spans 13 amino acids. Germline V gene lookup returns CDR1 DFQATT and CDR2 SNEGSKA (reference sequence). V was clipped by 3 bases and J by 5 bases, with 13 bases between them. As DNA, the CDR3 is TGCAGTGCTAGTGACTCAGGGTGGACTGAAGCTTTCTTT. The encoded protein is CSASDSGWTEAFF.

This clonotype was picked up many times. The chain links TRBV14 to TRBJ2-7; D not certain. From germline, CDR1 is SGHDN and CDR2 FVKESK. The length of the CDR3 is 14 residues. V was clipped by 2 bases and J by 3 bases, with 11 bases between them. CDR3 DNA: TGTGCCAGCAGCCAATACCAGGATTTCTACGAGCAGTACTTC. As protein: CASSQYQDFYEQYF.

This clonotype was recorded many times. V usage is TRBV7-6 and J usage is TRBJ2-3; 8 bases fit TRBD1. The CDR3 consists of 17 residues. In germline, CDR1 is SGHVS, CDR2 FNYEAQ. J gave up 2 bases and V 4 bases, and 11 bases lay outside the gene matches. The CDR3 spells CASSSNPGQENTDTQYF. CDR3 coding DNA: TGTGCCAGCAGCTCGAATCCGGGACAGGAGAACACAGATACGCAGTATTTT.

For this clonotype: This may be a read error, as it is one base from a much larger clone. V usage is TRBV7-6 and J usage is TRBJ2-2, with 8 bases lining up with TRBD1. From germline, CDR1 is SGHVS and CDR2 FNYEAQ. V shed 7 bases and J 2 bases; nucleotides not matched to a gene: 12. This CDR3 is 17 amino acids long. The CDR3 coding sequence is TGTGCCAGCAACTCCCCCAGGGGGCGACTTAACACCGGGGAGCTGTTTTTT. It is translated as CASNSPRGRLNTGELFF.

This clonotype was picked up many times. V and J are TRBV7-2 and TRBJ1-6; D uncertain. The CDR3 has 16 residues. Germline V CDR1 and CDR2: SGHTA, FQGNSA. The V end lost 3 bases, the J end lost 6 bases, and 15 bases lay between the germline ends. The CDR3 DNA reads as TGTGCCAGCAGCTTCACCGCCGGCCCTTCTAATTCACCCCTCCACTTT. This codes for CASSFTAGPSNSPLHF.

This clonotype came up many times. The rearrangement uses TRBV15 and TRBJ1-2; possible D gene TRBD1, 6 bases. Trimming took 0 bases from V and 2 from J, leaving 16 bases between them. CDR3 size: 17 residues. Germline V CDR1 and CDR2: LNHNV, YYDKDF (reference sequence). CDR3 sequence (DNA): TGTGCCACCAGCAGAGATGTGTCAGGACAGCCAAACTATGGCTACACCTTC. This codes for CATSRDVSGQPNYGYTF.

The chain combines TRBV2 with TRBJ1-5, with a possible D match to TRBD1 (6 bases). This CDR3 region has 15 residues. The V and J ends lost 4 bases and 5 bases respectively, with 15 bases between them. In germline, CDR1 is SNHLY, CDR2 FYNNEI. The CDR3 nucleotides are TGTGCCAGCAGTGGGATCCGGGACACCTATCAGCCCCAGCATTTT. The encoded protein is CASSGIRDTYQPQHF.

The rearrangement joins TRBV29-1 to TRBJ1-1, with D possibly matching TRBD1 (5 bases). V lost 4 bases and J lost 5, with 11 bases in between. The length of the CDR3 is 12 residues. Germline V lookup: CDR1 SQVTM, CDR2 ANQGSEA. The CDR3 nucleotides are TGCAGCGTTGGAGGGTCAGGGACTGAAGCTTTCTTT. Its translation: CSVGGSGTEAFF. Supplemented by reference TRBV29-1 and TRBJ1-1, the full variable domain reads SAVISQKPSRDICQRGTSLTIQCQVDSQVTMMFWYRQQPGQSLTLIATANQGSEATYESGFVIDKFPISRPNLTFSTLTVSNMSPEDSSIYLCSVGGSGTEAFFGQGTRLTVV.

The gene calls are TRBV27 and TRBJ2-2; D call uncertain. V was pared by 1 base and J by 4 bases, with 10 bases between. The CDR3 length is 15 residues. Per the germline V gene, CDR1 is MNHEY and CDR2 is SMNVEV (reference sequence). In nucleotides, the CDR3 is TGTGCCAGCAGTTTATACTCTAGAGGCACCGGGGAGCTGTTTTTT. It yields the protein CASSLYSRGTGELFF.

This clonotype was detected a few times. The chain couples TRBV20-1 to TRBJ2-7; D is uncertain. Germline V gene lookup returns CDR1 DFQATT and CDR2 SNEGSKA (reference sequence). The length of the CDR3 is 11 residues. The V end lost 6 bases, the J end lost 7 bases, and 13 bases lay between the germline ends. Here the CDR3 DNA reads TGCAGTGCCCTGGCGCGCGGAGAGCAGTACTTC. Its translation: CSALARGEQYF.

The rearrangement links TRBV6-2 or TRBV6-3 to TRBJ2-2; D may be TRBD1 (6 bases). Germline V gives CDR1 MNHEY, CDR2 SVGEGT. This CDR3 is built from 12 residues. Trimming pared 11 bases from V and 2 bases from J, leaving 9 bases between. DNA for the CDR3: TGTGCCGAGGGGGATAACACCGGGGAGCTGTTTTTT. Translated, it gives CAEGDNTGELFF.